The clone carrying this T cell receptor beta chain was detected only a few times. Tregs were sorted as CD4+CD25+CD127-/low cells. A single record per CDR3 protein comes from TCRdb applying MiXCR to the 5' RACE reads. The table lists about 9,000 distinct CDR3 sequences, around 44% of them singletons. With 2 bases removed from V and 7 bases from J, the gap between germline ends came to 10 bases. This CDR3 contains 13 residues. Looked up from germline, CDR1 is SGDLS and CDR2 is YYNGEE. V gene TRBV9 combines with J gene TRBJ2-1; D assignment may be TRBD1 or TRBD2 (5 bases each). Sequencing used Tregs sorted from a lymph node. The clonotype was recovered from a female donor with breast cancer. The CDR3 DNA sequence: TGTGCCAGCAGCGTTATGGGACGAAATGAGCAGTTCTTC. It specifies CASSVMGRNEQFF.